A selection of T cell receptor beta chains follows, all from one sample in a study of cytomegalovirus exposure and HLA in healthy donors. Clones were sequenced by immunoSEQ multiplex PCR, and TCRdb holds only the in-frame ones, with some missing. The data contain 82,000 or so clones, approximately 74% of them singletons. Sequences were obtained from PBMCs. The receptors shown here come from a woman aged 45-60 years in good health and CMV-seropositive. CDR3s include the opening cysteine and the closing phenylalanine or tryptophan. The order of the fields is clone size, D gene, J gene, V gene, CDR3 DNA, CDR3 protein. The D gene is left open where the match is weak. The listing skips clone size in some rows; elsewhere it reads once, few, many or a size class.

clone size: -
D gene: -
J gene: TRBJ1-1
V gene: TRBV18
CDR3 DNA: TGTGCCAGCTCACCACCGGGGCAGCTGAACACTGAAGCTTTCTTT
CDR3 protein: CASSPPGQLNTEAFF

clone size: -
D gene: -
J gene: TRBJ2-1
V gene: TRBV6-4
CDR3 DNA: TGTGCCAGCAGTGTTGAGGGAGCCAAGAACAATGAGCAGTTCTTC
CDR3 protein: CASSVEGAKNNEQFF

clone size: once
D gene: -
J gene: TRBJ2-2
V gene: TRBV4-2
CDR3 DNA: TGTGCCAGCGGACGGGAGAAGAACACCGGGGAGCTGTTTTTT
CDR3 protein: CASGREKNTGELFF

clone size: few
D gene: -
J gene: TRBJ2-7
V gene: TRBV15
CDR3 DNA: TGTGCCACCAGCCTTGAGACCCCAGGGCTTGGCTACGAGCAGTACTTC
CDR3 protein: CATSLETPGLGYEQYF

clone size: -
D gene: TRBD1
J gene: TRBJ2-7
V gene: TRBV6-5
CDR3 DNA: TGTGCCAGCAGTGAGGGACAGGGTAATTACGAGCAGTACTTC
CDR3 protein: CASSEGQGNYEQYF

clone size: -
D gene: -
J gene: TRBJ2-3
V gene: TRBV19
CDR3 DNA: TGTGCCAGTAGTATGTTAGGAGAGTACGGAGATACGCAGTATTTT
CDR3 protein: CASSMLGEYGDTQYF

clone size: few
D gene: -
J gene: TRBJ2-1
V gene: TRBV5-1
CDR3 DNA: TGCGCCAGCAGCTTGGAGATCAGAAATGAGCAGTTCTTC
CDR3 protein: CASSLEIRNEQFF

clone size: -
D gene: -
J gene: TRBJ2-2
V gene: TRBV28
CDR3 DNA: TGTGCCAGCAGTTTACGGAGCACCGGGGAGCTGTCTTTT
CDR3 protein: CASSLRSTGELSF

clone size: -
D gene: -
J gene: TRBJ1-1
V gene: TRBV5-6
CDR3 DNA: TGTGCCAGCAGGTTGGGGACTGTCGCTGAAGCTTTCTTT
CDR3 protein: CASRLGTVAEAFF

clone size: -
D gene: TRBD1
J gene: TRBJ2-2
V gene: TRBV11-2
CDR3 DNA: TGTGCCAGCAGCCATCGTACAGGGGGCACCGGGGAGCTGTTTTTT
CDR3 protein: CASSHRTGGTGELFF

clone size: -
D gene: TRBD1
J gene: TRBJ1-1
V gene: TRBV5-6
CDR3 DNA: TGTGCCAGCAGCTTGGCGGGGACAGGGTTTTACACTGAAGCTTTCTTT
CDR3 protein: CASSLAGTGFYTEAFF

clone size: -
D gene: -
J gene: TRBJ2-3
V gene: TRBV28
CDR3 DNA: TGTGCCAGCAGTCCCGTCGGAGCGGCGATAACAGATACGCAGTATTTT
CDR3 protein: CASSPVGAAITDTQYF

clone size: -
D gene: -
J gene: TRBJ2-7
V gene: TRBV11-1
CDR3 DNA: TGTGCCAGCAGCCGGGCCCAGGGCTCCTACGAGCAGTACTTC
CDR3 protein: CASSRAQGSYEQYF

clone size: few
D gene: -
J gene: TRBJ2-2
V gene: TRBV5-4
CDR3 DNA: TGTGCCAGCAGCTGGGGGCAGGGTATCGGGGAGCTGTTTTTT
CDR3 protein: CASSWGQGIGELFF

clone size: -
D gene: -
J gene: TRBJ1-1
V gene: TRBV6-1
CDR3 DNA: TGTGCCAGCAGTGAAGATTGGGGGCTGAACACTGAAGCTTTCTTT
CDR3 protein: CASSEDWGLNTEAFF

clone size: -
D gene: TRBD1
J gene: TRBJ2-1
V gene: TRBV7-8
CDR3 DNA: TGTGCCAGCAGCCCCCGTCCGAGGGACAGGGGGAACAATGAGCAGTTCTTC
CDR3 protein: CASSPRPRDRGNNEQFF

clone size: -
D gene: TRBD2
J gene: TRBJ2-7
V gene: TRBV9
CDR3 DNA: TGTGCCAGCAGCCCACCGGGACTAGCGTTCTCCTACGAGCAGTACTTC
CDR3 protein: CASSPPGLAFSYEQYF

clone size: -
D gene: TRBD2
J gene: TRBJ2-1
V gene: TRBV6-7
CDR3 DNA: TGTGCCAGCAGTTACTCGCCCGGGACGGTACTAGCGGGAGGCCCAGGGGTCGTTAATGAGCAGTTCTTC
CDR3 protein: CASSYSPGTVLAGGPGVVNEQFF

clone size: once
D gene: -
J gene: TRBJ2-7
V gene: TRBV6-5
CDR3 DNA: TGTGCCAGCAGACCTCCCAGGACAGTTTCCGACGAGCAGTACTTC
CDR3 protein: CASRPPRTVSDEQYF

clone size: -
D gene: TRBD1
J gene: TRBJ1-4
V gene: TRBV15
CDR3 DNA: TGTGCCACCAGCAGAGGGGGACAGGTCTCCAATGAAAAACTGTTTTTT
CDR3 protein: CATSRGGQVSNEKLFF

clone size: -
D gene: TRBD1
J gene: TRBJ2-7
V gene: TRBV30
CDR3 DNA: TGTGCCTGGAGTGTAGGGACAGGACCCTACTCCTGCGAGCAGTACTTC
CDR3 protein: CAWSVGTGPYSCEQYF

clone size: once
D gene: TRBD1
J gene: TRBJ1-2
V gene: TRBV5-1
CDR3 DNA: TGCGCCAGCAGCTTTACCGGGACAGGGGGAGGTAACTATGGCTACACCTTC
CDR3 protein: CASSFTGTGGGNYGYTF

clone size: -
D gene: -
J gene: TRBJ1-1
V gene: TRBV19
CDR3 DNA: TGTGCCAGTAGCCGAAGCCCATTCAGGGCTGAAGCTTTCTTT
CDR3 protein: CASSRSPFRAEAFF

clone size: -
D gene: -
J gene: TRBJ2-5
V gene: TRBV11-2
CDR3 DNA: TGTGCCAGCAGCTCCGGACTGGTCTTGCAAGAGACCCAGTACTTC
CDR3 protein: CASSSGLVLQETQYF

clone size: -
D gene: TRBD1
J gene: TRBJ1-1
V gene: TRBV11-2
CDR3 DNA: TGTGCCAGCAGCTTAGCGACAGGGATTGAAGCTTTCTTT
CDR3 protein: CASSLATGIEAFF

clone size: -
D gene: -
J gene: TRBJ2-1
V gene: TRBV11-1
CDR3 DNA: TGTGCCAGCACCAGAAGGGTCGGGGGAAACGACGAGCAGTTCTTC
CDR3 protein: CASTRRVGGNDEQFF

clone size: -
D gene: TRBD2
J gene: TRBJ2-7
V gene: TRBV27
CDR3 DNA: TGTGCCAGCAGTTTGGGACTAGCCTACGAGCAGTACTTC
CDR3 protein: CASSLGLAYEQYF

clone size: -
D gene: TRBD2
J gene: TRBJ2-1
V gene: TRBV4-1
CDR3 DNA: TGCGCCAGCAGCCAAGAATCTGAGCGGGACTATTACAATGAGCAGTTCTTC
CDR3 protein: CASSQESERDYYNEQFF